This T cell receptor beta chain appears in the sequencing data of a study of T cell repertoires in cytomegalovirus infection. Study summary: Peptides in the study included HLA-C-restricted and HLA-B-restricted CMV epitopes. From public TCR beta signatures came an indication of both CMV infection and matching HLA type.

MiXCR was run by TCRdb on the reads, yielding one entry per CDR3 protein. The data contain around 430,000 distinct CDR3 sequences, roughly 43% of them seen just once; the ten biggest clones take up about two fifths. General study results and limits: Carriers of CMV and the relevant HLA type were discriminated by public TCR beta frequency.

Note on this clonotype: Its specificity is not known.

Germline CDR1 reads MNHNS; CDR2 reads SASEGT. V lost 3 bases and J 6 bases, leaving 12 bases between the germline ends. There are 14 residues in the CDR3. The receptor was derived from a human donor in good health (CMV status not recorded). Some clones in this sample may be carry-over from other donors' samples. The sample consisted of cultured PBMCs, taken from culture after CMV antigen stimulation. The chain recombines TRBV6-1 with TRBJ1-5; the D is unclear. The chain's CDR3 is CASSDPESAQPQHF. Written as DNA, the CDR3 is TGTGCCAGCAGTGATCCGGAGTCAGCTCAGCCCCAGCATTTT.